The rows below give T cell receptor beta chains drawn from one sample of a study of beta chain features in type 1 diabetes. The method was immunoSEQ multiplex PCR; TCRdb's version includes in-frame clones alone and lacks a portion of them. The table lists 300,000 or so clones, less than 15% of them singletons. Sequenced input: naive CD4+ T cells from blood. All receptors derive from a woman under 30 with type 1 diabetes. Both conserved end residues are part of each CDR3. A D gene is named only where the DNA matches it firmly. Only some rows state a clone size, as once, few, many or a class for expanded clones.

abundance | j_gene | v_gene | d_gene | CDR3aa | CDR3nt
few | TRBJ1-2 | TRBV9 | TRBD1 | CASAGTVDYGYTF | TGTGCCAGCGCCGGGACAGTAGACTATGGCTACACCTTC
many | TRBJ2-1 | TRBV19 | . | CASSSRDLQFF | TGTGCCAGTAGTTCCCGGGATCTGCAGTTCTTC
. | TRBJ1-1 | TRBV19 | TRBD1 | CASIASRHRGVTEAFF | TGTGCCAGTATCGCGTCGCGACACAGGGGGGTCACTGAAGCTTTCTTT
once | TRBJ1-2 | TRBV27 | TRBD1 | CASSLSQGYYGYTF | TGTGCCAGCAGTTTATCACAGGGGTATTATGGCTACACCTTC
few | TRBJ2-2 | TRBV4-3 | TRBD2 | CASSPGGGNTGELFF | TGCGCCAGCAGCCCCGGGGGGGGGAACACCGGGGAGCTGTTTTTT
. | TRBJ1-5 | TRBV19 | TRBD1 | CASRSGQGNNQPQHF | TGTGCCAGTAGATCCGGACAGGGCAACAATCAGCCCCAGCATTTT
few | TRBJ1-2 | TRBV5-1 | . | CASSLSLTTYGYTF | TGCGCCAGCAGCTTGAGTCTTACTACCTATGGCTACACCTTC
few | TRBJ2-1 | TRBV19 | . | CASSINSLYNEQFF | TGTGCCAGTAGTATAAATTCTCTTTACAATGAGCAGTTCTTC
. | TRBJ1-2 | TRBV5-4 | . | CASSLAPRNYGYTF | TGTGCCAGCAGCTTGGCTCCCCGGAACTATGGCTACACCTTC
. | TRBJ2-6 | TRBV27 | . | CASSSRSGANVLTF | TGTGCCAGCAGTTCGCGCTCTGGGGCCAACGTCCTGACTTTC
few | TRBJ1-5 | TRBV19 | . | CASSTGPDSNQPQHF | TGTGCCAGTTCGACAGGACCAGATAGCAATCAGCCCCAGCATTTT
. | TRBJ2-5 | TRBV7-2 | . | CASRPGVAETQYF | TGTGCCAGCAGGCCCGGAGTGGCGGAGACCCAGTACTTC
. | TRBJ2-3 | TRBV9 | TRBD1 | CASSSRDRDRVTDTQYF | TGTGCCAGCAGCTCCCGAGACCGGGACAGGGTCACAGATACGCAGTATTTT
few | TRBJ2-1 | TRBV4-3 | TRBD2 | CASSQVPASGTPGEQFF | TGCGCCAGCAGCCAAGTACCCGCTAGCGGGACCCCAGGGGAGCAGTTCTTC
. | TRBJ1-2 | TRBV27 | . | CASSTIDSGYTF | TGTGCCAGCAGTACGATCGACAGCGGCTACACCTTC
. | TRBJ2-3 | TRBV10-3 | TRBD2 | CAIAGPGLGSDTQYF | TGTGCCATCGCGGGCCCGGGACTAGGCTCAGATACGCAGTATTTT
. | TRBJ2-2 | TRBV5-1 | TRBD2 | CASSFLAENTGELFF | TGCGCCAGCAGCTTTCTAGCGGAGAACACCGGGGAGCTGTTTTTT
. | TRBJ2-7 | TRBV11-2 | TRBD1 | CASSWDRGREQYF | TGTGCCAGCAGCTGGGACAGGGGACGCGAGCAGTACTTC
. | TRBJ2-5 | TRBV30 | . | CAWSVMAQETQYF | TGTGCCTGGAGTGTAATGGCTCAAGAGACCCAGTACTTC
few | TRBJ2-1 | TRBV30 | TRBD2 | CAWAERGSSYNEQFF | TGTGCCTGGGCCGAGCGGGGGAGCTCCTACAATGAGCAGTTCTTC
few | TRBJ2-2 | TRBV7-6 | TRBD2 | CASSFRLAGGKNTGELFF | TGTGCCAGCAGCTTTAGACTAGCGGGAGGGAAGAACACCGGGGAGCTGTTTTTT
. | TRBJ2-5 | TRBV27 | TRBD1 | CASRKGQGARWETQYF | TGTGCCAGCAGGAAGGGACAGGGGGCTCGTTGGGAGACCCAGTACTTC
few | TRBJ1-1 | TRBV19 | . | CASSPEPNTEAFF | TGTGCCAGTAGTCCGGAGCCGAACACTGAAGCTTTCTTT
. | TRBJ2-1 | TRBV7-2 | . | CASSHRGLASGSINEQFF | TGTGCCAGCAGTCACAGGGGGCTAGCTAGCGGGAGTATCAATGAGCAGTTCTTC
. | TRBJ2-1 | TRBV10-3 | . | CAISGRENEQFF | TGTGCCATCAGCGGACGGGAAAATGAGCAGTTCTTC
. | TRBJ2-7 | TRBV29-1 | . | CSVLTASYEQYF | TGCAGCGTCCTGACAGCCTCCTACGAACAGTACTTC
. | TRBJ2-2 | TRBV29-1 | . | CSVVVPIRAGELFF | TGCAGCGTTGTTGTACCCATCAGGGCCGGGGAGCTGTTTTTT
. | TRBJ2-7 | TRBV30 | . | CAWSVTSYEQYF | TGTGCCTGGAGTGTAACGAGCTACGAGCAGTACTTC
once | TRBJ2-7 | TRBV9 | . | CANSVGRRGEQYF | TGTGCCAACAGCGTAGGTCGGAGGGGCGAGCAGTACTTC
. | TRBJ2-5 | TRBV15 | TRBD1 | CATSSRGRETQYF | TGTGCCACCAGCAGCAGGGGGCGAGAGACCCAGTACTTC
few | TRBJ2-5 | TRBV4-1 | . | CASSQLVKETQYF | TGCGCCAGCAGCCAACTAGTTAAAGAGACCCAGTACTTC
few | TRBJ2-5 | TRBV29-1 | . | CSVDWQGQETQYF | TGCAGCGTTGATTGGCAGGGCCAAGAGACCCAGTACTTC
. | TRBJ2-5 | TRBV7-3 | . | CASSFGRGGPQETQYF | TGTGCCAGCAGCTTTGGGCGGGGTGGCCCCCAAGAGACCCAGTACTTC
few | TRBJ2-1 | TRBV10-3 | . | CAISRIGQSYNEQFF | TGTGCCATCAGCCGGATCGGACAGAGCTACAATGAGCAGTTCTTC
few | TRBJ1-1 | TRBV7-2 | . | CASSRQWTEAFF | TGTGCCAGCAGCCGTCAGTGGACTGAAGCTTTCTTT
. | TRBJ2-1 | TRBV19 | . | CASSPPGTRNEQFF | TGTGCCAGTAGTCCACCCGGGACTCGCAATGAGCAGTTCTTC
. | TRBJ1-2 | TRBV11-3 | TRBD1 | CASSLGNRDRDGYTF | TGTGCCAGCAGCTTAGGCAACCGGGACAGGGACGGCTACACCTTC
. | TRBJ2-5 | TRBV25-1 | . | CASSNPRGAETQYF | TGTGCCAGCAGCAATCCCCGCGGGGCAGAGACCCAGTACTTC
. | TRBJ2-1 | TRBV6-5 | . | CASSHRPRERTFF | TGTGCCAGCAGCCACCGTCCGAGGGAGAGGACGTTCTTC
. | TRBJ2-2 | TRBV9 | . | CASSVGVGQNTGELFF | TGTGCCAGCAGCGTAGGTGTAGGACAAAACACCGGGGAGCTGTTTTTT
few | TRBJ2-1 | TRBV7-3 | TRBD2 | CASSLLAGPNEQFF | TGTGCCAGCAGCTTACTAGCGGGACCCAATGAGCAGTTCTTC
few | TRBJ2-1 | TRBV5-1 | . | CASSLANNEQFF | TGCGCCAGCAGCCTAGCCAACAATGAGCAGTTCTTC
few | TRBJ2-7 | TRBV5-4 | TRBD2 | CASRRTGTRYTYEQYF | TGTGCCAGCAGGCGGACCGGGACTAGGTACACCTACGAGCAGTACTTC
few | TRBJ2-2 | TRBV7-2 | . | CASSLETRSGFTGELFF | TGTGCCAGCAGCTTAGAAACTCGTTCGGGGTTCACCGGGGAGCTGTTTTTT